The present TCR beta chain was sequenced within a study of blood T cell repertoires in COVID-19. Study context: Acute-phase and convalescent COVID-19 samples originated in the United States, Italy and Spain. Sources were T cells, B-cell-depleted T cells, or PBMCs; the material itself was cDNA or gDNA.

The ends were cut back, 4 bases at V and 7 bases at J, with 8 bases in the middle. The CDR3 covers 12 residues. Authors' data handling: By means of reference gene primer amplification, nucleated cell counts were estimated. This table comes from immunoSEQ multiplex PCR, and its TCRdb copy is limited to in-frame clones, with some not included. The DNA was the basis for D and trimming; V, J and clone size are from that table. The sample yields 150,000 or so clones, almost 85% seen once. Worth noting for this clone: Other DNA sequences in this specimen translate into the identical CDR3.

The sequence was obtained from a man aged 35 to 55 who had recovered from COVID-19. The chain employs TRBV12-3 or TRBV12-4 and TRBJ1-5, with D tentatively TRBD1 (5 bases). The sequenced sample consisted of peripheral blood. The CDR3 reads CASSYQGQPQHF. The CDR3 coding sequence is TGTGCCAGCAGTTATCAGGGACAGCCCCAGCATTTT.